The source of this T cell receptor beta chain is a study of T cell changes during pregnancy in multiple sclerosis. TCRdb's table, derived via immunoSEQ multiplex PCR, lists solely in-frame clones and lacks some. The sample contains about 28,000 clones, over 80% of which appear only once. CDR1 MNHEY and CDR2 SMNVEV come from the germline V gene (reference sequence). The CDR3 totals 12 residues. V shed 2 bases and J 9 bases; nucleotides not matched to a gene: 4. The chain uses TRBV27 and TRBJ2-7, with 7 bases matching TRBD2. The sequence was collected from a female donor with multiple sclerosis, enrolled in a pregnancy study. Sequences were derived from CD8+ T cells from peripheral blood mononuclear cells, sampled before pregnancy. The CDR3 protein is CASSLPGLVQYF. The CDR3, as DNA: TGTGCCAGCAGTTTACCCGGACTAGTGCAGTACTTC.